This TCR beta chain was sequenced during a study of early T cells in non-severe SARS-CoV-2 infection. Study-level background: Sequencing input comprised bulk RNA from unsorted whole blood; chain pairing was not available. Broader study findings: Matching results from VDJdb favored anti-spike CD8 responses, leaving private and CD4 specificities undetected.

This clonotype was counted ten times or more. Its antigen is unidentified. Separate cDNA molecules each had unique molecular identifiers attached to them. TCRdb recomputed calls from the 5' RACE reads with MiXCR, one row per CDR3 protein. This sample has about 50,000 distinct CDR3 sequences, with roughly 9.3% found just once. The CDR3 is 15 residues long. CDR1 and CDR2 (germline): SGHRS, YFSETQ. Trimming shortened V by 3 bases and J by 7 bases, and 19 bases separated the two germline ends. This receptor was obtained from an adult who was a healthcare worker with PCR-confirmed SARS-CoV-2 infection or an uninfected control (not recorded which). Sequences were obtained from whole blood. This chain uses TRBV5-1 with TRBJ2-5, with D perhaps TRBD2 (5 bases). CDR3 sequence reads: CASSSLGPPAGTQYF. The DNA of the CDR3 is TGCGCCAGCAGCTCCCTTGGCCCACCTGCGGGGACCCAGTACTTC.